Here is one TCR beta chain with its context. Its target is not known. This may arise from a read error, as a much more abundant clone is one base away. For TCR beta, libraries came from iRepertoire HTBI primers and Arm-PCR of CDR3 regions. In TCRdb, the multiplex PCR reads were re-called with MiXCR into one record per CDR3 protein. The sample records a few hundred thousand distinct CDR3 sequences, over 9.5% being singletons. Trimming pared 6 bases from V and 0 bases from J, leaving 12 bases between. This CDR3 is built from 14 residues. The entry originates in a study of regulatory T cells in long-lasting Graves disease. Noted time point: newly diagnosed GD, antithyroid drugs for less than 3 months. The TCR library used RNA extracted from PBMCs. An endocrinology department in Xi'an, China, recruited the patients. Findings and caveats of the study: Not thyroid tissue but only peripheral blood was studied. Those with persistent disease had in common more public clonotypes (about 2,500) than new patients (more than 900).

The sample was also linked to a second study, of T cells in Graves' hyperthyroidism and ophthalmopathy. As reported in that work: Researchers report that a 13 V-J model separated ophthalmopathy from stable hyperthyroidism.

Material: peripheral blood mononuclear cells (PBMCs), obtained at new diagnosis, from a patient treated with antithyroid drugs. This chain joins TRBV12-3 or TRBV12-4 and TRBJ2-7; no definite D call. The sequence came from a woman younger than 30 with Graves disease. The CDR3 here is CASSQEDRSYEQYV. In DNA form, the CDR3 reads TGTGCCAGCAGCCAAGAGGACCGCTCCTACGAGCAGTACGTC.